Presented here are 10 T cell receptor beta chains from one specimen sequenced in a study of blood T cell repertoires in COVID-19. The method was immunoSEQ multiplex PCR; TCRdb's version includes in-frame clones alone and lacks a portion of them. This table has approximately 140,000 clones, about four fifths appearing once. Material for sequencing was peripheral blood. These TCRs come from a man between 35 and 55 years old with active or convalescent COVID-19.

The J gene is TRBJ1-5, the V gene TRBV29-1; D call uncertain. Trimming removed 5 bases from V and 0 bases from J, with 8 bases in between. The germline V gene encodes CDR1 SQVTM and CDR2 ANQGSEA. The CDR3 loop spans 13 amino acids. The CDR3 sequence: CSVRENSNQPQHF. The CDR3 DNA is TGCAGCGTTCGCGAGAATAGCAATCAGCCCCAGCATTTT. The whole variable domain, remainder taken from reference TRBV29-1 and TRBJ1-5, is SAVISQKPSRDICQRGTSLTIQCQVDSQVTMMFWYRQQPGQSLTLIATANQGSEATYESGFVIDKFPISRPNLTFSTLTVSNMSPEDSSIYLCSVRENSNQPQHFGDGTRLSIL.

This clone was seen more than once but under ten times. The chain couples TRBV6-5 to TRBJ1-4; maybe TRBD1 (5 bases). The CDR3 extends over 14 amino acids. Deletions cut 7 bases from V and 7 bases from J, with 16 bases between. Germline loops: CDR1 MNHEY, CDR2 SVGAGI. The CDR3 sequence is CASTGRWGSEKLFF. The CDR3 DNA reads TGTGCCAGCACAGGGAGGTGGGGTAGTGAAAAACTGTTTTTT.

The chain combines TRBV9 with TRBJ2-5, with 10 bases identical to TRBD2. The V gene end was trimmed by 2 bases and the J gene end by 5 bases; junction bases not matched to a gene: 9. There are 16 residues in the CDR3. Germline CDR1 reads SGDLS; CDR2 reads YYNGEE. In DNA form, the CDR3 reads TGTGCCAGCAGCGTCGCTCCGGGACTAGCGATCGAGACCCAGTACTTC. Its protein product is CASSVAPGLAIETQYF.

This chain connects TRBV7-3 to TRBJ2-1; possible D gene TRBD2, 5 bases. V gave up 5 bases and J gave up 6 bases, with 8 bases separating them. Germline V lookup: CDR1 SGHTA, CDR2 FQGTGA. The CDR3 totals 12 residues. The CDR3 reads CASSRTANEQFF. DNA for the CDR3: TGTGCCAGCAGCCGGACTGCCAATGAGCAGTTCTTC.

The CDR3 DNA sequence: TGTGCCAGCAGATCCCCTTCGCGCTACGAGCAGTACTTC. Amino acids: CASRSPSRYEQYF. This chain uses TRBV6-5 with TRBJ2-7; D is uncertain. V was cut by 6 bases and J by 3 bases, with 12 bases left in between. Germline CDR1 is MNHEY and CDR2 is SVGAGI. The CDR3 extends over 13 amino acids.

DNA for the CDR3: TGTGCCAGCACCCCCAACCCGAGCCCTGAAGCTTTCTTT. Translation gives CASTPNPSPEAFF. The gene calls are TRBV7-9 and TRBJ1-1, with D uncertain. The CDR3 contains 13 residues. V lost 7 bases and J 6 bases, leaving 15 bases between the germline ends. CDR1 SEHNR and CDR2 FQNEAQ come from the germline V gene (reference sequence).

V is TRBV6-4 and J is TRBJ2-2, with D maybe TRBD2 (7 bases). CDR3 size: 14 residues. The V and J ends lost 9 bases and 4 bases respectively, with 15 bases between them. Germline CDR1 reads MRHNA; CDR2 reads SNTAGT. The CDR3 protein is CARGGGGGTGELFF. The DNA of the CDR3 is TGTGCCAGGGGAGGCGGGGGCGGCACCGGGGAGCTGTTTTTT.

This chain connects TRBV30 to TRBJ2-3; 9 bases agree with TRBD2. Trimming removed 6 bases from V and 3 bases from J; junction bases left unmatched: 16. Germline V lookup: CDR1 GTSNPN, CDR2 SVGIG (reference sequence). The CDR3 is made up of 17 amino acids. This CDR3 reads CACGRVNPSGETDTQYF. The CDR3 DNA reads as TGTGCCTGCGGAAGAGTGAATCCTAGCGGGGAAACAGATACGCAGTATTTT. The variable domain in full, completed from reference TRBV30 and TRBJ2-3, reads SQTIHQWPATLVQPVGSPLSLECTVEGTSNPNLYWYRQAAGRGLQLLFYSVGIGQISSEVPQNLSASRPQDRQFILSSKKLLLSDSGFYLCACGRVNPSGETDTQYFGPGTRLTVL.

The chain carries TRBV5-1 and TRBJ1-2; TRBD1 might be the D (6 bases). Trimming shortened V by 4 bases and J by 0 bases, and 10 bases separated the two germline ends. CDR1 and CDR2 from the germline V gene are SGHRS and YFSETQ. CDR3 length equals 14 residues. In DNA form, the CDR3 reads TGCGCCAGCAGCGGGGGACAAGCTAACTATGGCTACACCTTC. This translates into CASSGGQANYGYTF.

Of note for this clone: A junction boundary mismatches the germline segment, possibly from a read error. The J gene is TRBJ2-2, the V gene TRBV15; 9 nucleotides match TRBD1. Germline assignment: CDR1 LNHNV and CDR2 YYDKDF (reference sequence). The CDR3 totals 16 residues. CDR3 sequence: CATTRGGQGNTGELFF. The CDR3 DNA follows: TGTGCCACCACCAGAGGGGGACAGGGGAACACCGGGGAGCTGTTTTTT.